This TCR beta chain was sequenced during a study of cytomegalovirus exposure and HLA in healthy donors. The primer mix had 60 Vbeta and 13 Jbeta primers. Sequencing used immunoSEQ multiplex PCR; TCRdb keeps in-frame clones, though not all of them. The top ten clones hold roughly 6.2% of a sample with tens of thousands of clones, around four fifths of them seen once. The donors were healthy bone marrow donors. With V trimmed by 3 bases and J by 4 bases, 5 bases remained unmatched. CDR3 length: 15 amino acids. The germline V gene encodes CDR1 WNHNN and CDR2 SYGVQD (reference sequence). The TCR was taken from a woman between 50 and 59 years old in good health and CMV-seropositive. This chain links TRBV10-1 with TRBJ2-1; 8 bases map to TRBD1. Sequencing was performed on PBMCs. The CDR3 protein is CASSDETGAYNEQFF. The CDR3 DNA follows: TGCGCCAGCAGTGACGAGACAGGGGCTTACAATGAGCAGTTCTTC.